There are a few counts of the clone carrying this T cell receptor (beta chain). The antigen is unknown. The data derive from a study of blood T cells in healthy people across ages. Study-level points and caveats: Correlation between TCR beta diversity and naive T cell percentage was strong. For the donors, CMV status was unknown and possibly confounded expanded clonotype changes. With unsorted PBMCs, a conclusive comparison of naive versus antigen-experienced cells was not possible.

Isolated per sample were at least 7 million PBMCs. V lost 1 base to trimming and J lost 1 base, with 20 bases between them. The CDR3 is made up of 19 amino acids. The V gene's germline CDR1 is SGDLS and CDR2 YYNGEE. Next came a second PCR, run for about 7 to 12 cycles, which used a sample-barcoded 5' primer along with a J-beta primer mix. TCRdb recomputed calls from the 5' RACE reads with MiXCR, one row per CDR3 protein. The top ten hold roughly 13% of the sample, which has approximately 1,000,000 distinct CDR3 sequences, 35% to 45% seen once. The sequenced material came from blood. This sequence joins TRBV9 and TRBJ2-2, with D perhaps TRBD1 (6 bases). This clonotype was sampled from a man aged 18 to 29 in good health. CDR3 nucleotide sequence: TGTGCCAGCAGCGTATTGACCCCGAGAAGGGGGTTGAACACCGGGGAGCTGTTTTTT. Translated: CASSVLTPRRGLNTGELFF.